A single sample is the source of the 13 T cell receptor beta chains below, sequenced in a study of blood T cells in healthy people across ages. Sample-barcoded 5' priming and a J-beta primer mix drove a second PCR of about 7 to 11 cycles. TCRdb itself ran the 5' RACE reads through MiXCR, one entry per CDR3 protein. In the table there are more than 700,000 distinct CDR3 sequences, about 46% of which are singletons. Specimen: blood. Receptor source: an elderly man in good health.

A few counts support this clonotype. The chain recombines TRBV20-1 with TRBJ2-1; 7 nucleotides line up with TRBD2. The CDR3 runs to 11 residues. V lost 4 bases and J lost 11; bases outside the gene matches: 5. In germline, CDR1 is DFQATT, CDR2 SNEGSKA (reference sequence). The CDR3, as DNA: TGCAGTGCTATCGCTAGCGGACAGCAGTTCTTC. Protein: CSAIASGQQFF.

The rearrangement uses TRBV28 and TRBJ2-7, with TRBD1 matching 11 bases. Trimming removed 6 bases from V and 0 bases from J; junction bases left unmatched: 7. Germline assignment: CDR1 MDHEN and CDR2 SYDVKM. This CDR3 comprises 16 residues. Here the CDR3 DNA reads TGTGCCAGCAGCTCCGGGACAGGGGGTATCTCCTACGAGCAGTACTTC. Translated, it gives CASSSGTGGISYEQYF.

The J gene is TRBJ2-1, the V gene TRBV20-1; D unresolved. The V end was cut by 4 bases, the J end by 1 base, with 11 bases between. CDR3 size: 14 residues. The germline V gene has CDR1 DFQATT and CDR2 SNEGSKA (reference sequence). The CDR3 loop is CSAIDSFSYNEQFF. CDR3 bases: TGCAGTGCTATAGACTCGTTTTCCTACAATGAGCAGTTCTTC.

The V gene is TRBV25-1, the J gene TRBJ1-5; 7 nucleotides align to TRBD1. The CDR3 is made up of 12 amino acids. The V segment lost 7 bases and the J segment 5 bases; nucleotides outside the gene matches: 2. Germline V gene lookup returns CDR1 MGHDK and CDR2 SYGVNS. The chain's CDR3 is CASKQGDQPQHF. The CDR3, as DNA: TGTGCCAGCAAGCAGGGGGATCAGCCCCAGCATTTT.

V and J are TRBV28 and TRBJ1-1; 8 bases line up with TRBD1. CDR1 and CDR2 (germline): MDHEN, SYDVKM. J gave up 1 base and V 5 bases, and 3 bases lay outside the gene matches. CDR3 length: 14 amino acids. CDR3 residues: CASSHDRGNTEAFF. The CDR3, as DNA: TGTGCCAGCAGTCATGACAGGGGGAACACTGAAGCTTTCTTT.

About this clonotype itself: A much more abundant neighbour one base away suggests this may be a read error. The V gene is TRBV5-1, the J gene TRBJ2-5; TRBD2 might be the D (6 bases). Germline V lookup: CDR1 SGHRS, CDR2 YFSETQ. There are 14 residues in the CDR3. The V and J ends lost 4 bases and 11 bases respectively, with 21 bases between them. CDR3 sequence: CASSRTISYDEQYF. For the CDR3, the DNA is TGCGCCAGCAGCCGGACTATTTCATACGATGAGCAGTACTTC.

As for this clonotype: A much larger clone lies one base from this, so it may be a read error. V and J are TRBV10-3 and TRBJ2-5; 10 positions agree with TRBD1. This CDR3 is 13 amino acids long. The V gene end was trimmed by 10 bases and the J gene end by 11 bases; junction bases not matched to a gene: 13. Germline V gene sequence: CDR1 ENHRY, CDR2 SYGVKD. Here the CDR3 reads CATSGTGVNEQYF. DNA for the CDR3: TGTGCCACATCCGGGACAGGGGTTAATGAGCAGTACTTC.

V usage is TRBV7-2 and J usage is TRBJ2-2; 9 positions agree with TRBD2. CDR1 and CDR2 from the germline V gene are SGHTA and FQGNSA. After removal of 1 base from V and 6 bases from J, the junction contained 6 bases not matched to a gene. CDR3 length: 16 residues. This CDR3 is CASSLGVAGDSGELFF. The CDR3 DNA reads TGTGCCAGCAGCTTAGGTGTAGCGGGAGACTCCGGGGAGCTGTTTTTT.

A few counts support this clonotype. V usage is TRBV28 and J usage is TRBJ1-2; D is perhaps TRBD1 (5 bases). V gave up 6 bases and J gave up 4 bases, with 12 bases separating them. The CDR3 spans 13 residues. Germline CDR1 and CDR2: MDHEN and SYDVKM. The CDR3 spells CASRGERGYGYTF. The DNA for the CDR3 is TGTGCCAGCAGGGGGGAGCGGGGCTATGGCTACACCTTC.

This clonotype has ten or more counts. This chain links TRBV7-2 with TRBJ2-1, with D unclear. The germline CDR1 and CDR2 sequences are SGHTA and FQGNSA. The CDR3 sequence is 15 residues long. Trimming stripped 1 base from V and 9 bases from J, with 16 bases between. The CDR3 is CASSLGYRAPGEQFF. The CDR3 nucleotides read TGTGCCAGCAGCTTAGGATATAGGGCGCCGGGTGAGCAGTTCTTC. Full variable domain (outside the CDR3, taken from reference TRBV7-2 and TRBJ2-1): GAGVSQSPSNKVTEKGKDVELRCDPISGHTALYWYRQSLGQGLEFLIYFQGNSAPDKSGLPSDRFSAERTGGSVSTLTIQRTQQEDSAVYLCASSLGYRAPGEQFFGPGTRLTVL.

J is TRBJ1-6 and V is TRBV18; D may be TRBD1 (5 bases). Germline values: CDR1 KGHSH, CDR2 LQKENI. V dropped 1 base and J dropped 7 bases, with 11 bases sitting between them. The CDR3 sequence is 15 residues long. CDR3 in amino acids: CASSPQETANSPLHF. Written as DNA, the CDR3 is TGTGCCAGCTCACCACAGGAGACAGCCAATTCACCCCTCCACTTT.

This chain joins TRBV5-1 and TRBJ2-3; D unclear. Trimming removed 2 bases from V and 1 base from J, with 11 bases in between. CDR3 length equals 15 residues. CDR1 is SGHRS, CDR2 YFSETQ, per germline. In DNA form, the CDR3 reads TGCGCCAGCAGCTTAAATCTAGGACGCACAGATACGCAGTATTTT. Protein sequence: CASSLNLGRTDTQYF.

Turning to this clonotype: This may come from a read error, since a much larger clone is one base off. The V and J genes are TRBV20-1 and TRBJ1-2; D possibly corresponds to TRBD1 (5 bases). The CDR3 is 13 residues long. CDR1 is DFQATT and CDR2 is SNEGSKA in the germline V gene (reference sequence). CDR3 amino acids: CIAGTSGGYGYTF. CDR3 DNA sequence: TGCATCGCCGGGACTTCGGGAGGCTATGGCTACACCTTC.